This T cell receptor beta chain was profiled in a study of blood T cell repertoires in COVID-19. Study overall: In each case, the material was cDNA or gDNA derived from T cells, B-cell-depleted T cells, or PBMCs.

Clones were sequenced by immunoSEQ multiplex PCR, and TCRdb holds only the in-frame ones, with some missing. The sample comprises roughly 60,000 clones, 65% to 90% of which are singletons, and about an eighth rests with the top ten. This CDR3 comprises 13 residues. Trimming cost V 3 bases and J 10 bases, with 13 bases left between them. CDR1 and CDR2 (germline): MDHEN, SYDVKM. Sequences were obtained from peripheral blood. The rearrangement links TRBV28 to TRBJ1-5; a possible D gene is TRBD1 (5 bases). The TCR comes from a human donor in a cohort sampled during active COVID-19. The CDR3 nucleotides are TGTGCCAGCAGTTTCGGCAGGGTAAGACCCCAGCATTTT. Its translation: CASSFGRVRPQHF. Filled out from reference TRBV28 and TRBJ1-5, the complete variable domain reads DVKVTQSSRYLVKRTGEKVFLECVQDMDHENMFWYRQDPGLGLRLIYFSYDVKMKEKGDIPEGYSVSREKKERFSLILESASTNQTSMYLCASSFGRVRPQHFGDGTRLSIL.